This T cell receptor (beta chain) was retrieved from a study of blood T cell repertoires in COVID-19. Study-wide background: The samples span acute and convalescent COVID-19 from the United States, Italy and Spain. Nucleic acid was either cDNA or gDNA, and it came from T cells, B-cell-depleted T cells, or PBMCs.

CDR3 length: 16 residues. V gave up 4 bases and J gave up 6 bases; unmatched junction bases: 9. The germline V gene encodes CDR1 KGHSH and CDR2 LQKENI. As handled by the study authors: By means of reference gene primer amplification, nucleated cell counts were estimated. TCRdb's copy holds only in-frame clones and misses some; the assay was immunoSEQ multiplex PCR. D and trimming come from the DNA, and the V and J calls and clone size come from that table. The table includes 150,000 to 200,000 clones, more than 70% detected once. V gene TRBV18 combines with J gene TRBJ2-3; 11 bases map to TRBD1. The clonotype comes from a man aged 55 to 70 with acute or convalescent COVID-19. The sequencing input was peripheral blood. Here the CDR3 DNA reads TGTGCCAGCTCACATGGGACAGGGGGATTCGTGGATACGCAGTATTTT. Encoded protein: CASSHGTGGFVDTQYF.